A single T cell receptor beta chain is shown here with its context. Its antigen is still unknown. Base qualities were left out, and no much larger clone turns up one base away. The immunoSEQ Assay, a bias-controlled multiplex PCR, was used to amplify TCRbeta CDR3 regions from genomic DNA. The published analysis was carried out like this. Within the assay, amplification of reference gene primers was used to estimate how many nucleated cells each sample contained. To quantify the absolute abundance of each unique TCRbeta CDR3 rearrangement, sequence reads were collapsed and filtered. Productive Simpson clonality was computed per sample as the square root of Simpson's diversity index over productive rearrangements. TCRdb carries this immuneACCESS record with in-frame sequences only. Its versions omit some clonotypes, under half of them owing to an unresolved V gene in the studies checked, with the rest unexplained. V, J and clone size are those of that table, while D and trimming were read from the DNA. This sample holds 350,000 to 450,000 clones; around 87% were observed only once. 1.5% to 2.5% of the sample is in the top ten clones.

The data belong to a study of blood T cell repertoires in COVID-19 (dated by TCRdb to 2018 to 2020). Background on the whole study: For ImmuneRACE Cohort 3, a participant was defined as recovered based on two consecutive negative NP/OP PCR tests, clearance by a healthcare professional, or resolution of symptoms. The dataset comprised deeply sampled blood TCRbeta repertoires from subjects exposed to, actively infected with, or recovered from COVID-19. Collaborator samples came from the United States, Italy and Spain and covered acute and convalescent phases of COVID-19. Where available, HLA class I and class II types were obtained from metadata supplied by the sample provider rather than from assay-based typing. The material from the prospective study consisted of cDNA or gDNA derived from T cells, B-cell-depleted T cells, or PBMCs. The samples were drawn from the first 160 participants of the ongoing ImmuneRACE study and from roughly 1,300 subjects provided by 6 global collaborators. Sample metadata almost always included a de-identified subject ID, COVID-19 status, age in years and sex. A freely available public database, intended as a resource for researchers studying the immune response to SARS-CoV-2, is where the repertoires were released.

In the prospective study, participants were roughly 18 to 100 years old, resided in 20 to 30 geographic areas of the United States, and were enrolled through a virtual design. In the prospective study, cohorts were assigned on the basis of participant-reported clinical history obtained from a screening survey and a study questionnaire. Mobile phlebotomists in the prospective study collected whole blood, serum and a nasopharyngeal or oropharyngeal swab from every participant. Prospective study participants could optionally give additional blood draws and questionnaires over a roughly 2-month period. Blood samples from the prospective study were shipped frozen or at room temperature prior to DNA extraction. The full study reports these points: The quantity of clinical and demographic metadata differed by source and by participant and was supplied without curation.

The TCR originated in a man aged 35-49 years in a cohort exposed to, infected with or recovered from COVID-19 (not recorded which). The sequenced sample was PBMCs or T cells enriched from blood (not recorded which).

The CDR3: CAWGLGDTYNSPLHF. The base sequence is TGTGCCTGGGGCCTAGGGGATACCTATAATTCACCCCTCCACTTT. The sequence is built from TRBV30 and TRBJ1-6; perhaps TRBD1 is the D gene, with 5 bases matching. The CDR3 covers 15 residues, taking in both the cysteine and the phenylalanine. Just CDR3 DNA is preserved here, 45 bases in frame from base 1. The germline V gene (reference sequence) provides CDR1 GTSNPN and CDR2 SVGIG. V gives up 5 bases and J gives up 2 bases, and the segment between their germline ends measures 13 bases.